These T cell receptor beta chains were read from a single sample in a study of T cell repertoires in cytomegalovirus infection. MiXCR, run by TCRdb on the reads, gives a single entry per CDR3 protein. The data hold under 850,000 distinct CDR3 sequences, with under 40% observed a single time. Sequenced: PBMCs. The receptor source for this set is a human donor in good health (CMV status not recorded). Some clones in this sample may be carry-over from other donors' samples. Each CDR3 is given with its conserved first and last residue. A D gene is named only where the DNA matches it firmly. Clone size is shown for a subset of rows, as once, few, many or a class of expanded clone.

d_gene: TRBD2
len: 15
abundance: -
v_gene: TRBV7-6
j_gene: TRBJ2-1
CDR3aa: CASSPLAGGAQGQFF
CDR3nt: TGTGCCAGCAGCCCTCTAGCGGGAGGGGCTCAAGGGCAGTTCTTC

d_gene: -
len: 13
abundance: many
v_gene: TRBV12-3/TRBV12-4
j_gene: TRBJ1-1
CDR3aa: CASSLKRNTEAFF
CDR3nt: TGTGCCAGCAGCTTAAAACGGAACACTGAAGCTTTCTTT

d_gene: -
len: 15
abundance: many
v_gene: TRBV4-1
j_gene: TRBJ2-2
CDR3aa: CASSQGGTNTGELFF
CDR3nt: TGCGCCAGCAGCCAAGGCGGAACGAACACCGGGGAGCTGTTTTTT

d_gene: TRBD1
len: 13
abundance: -
v_gene: TRBV19
j_gene: TRBJ2-5
CDR3aa: CAGGTGSGETQYF
CDR3nt: TGTGCCGGGGGGACAGGGAGCGGAGAGACCCAGTACTTC

d_gene: TRBD1
len: 16
abundance: few
v_gene: TRBV5-4
j_gene: TRBJ2-2
CDR3aa: CASSLDYRGNTGELFF
CDR3nt: TGTGCCAGCAGCTTGGACTACAGGGGGAACACCGGGGAGCTGTTTTTT

d_gene: TRBD2
len: 16
abundance: -
v_gene: TRBV20-1
j_gene: TRBJ2-4
CDR3aa: CSASDTSGRAKNIQYF
CDR3nt: TGCAGTGCTAGCGATACTAGCGGCCGGGCCAAAAACATTCAGTACTTC

d_gene: -
len: 15
abundance: once
v_gene: TRBV5-4
j_gene: TRBJ2-1
CDR3aa: CASSLPTSILNEQFF
CDR3nt: TGTGCCAGCAGCTTACCAACTAGCATCCTCAATGAGCAGTTCTTC

d_gene: TRBD1
len: 15
abundance: -
v_gene: TRBV5-1
j_gene: TRBJ2-3
CDR3aa: CASSLRGTGPDTQYF
CDR3nt: TGCGCCAGCAGCTTGAGAGGGACAGGGCCAGATACGCAGTATTTT

d_gene: -
len: 14
abundance: few
v_gene: TRBV19
j_gene: TRBJ1-2
CDR3aa: CASSETGTPLAYTF
CDR3nt: TGTGCCAGTAGTGAAACCGGGACTCCTCTCGCCTACACCTTC

d_gene: -
len: 16
abundance: -
v_gene: TRBV28
j_gene: TRBJ2-3
CDR3aa: CASSPPIRASTDTQYF
CDR3nt: TGTGCCAGCAGTCCCCCCATTAGGGCTAGCACAGATACGCAGTATTTT

d_gene: -
len: 14
abundance: once
v_gene: TRBV10-3
j_gene: TRBJ1-1
CDR3aa: CAISEPSEDTEAFF
CDR3nt: TGTGCCATCAGTGAGCCTTCCGAAGACACTGAAGCTTTCTTT

d_gene: TRBD1
len: 12
abundance: -
v_gene: TRBV6-2/TRBV6-3
j_gene: TRBJ2-5
CDR3aa: CRVTGGQETQYF
CDR3nt: TGTCGGGTTACAGGGGGGCAAGAGACCCAGTACTTC

d_gene: -
len: 14
abundance: few
v_gene: TRBV19
j_gene: TRBJ1-5
CDR3aa: CASSIRGLGQPQHF
CDR3nt: TGTGCCAGTAGTATTAGGGGCTTAGGACAGCCCCAGCATTTT

d_gene: -
len: 15
abundance: -
v_gene: TRBV7-9
j_gene: TRBJ2-1
CDR3aa: CASIGLAATYNEQFF
CDR3nt: TGTGCCAGCATCGGCTTAGCGGCGACCTACAATGAGCAGTTCTTC

d_gene: -
len: 15
abundance: -
v_gene: TRBV5-5
j_gene: TRBJ2-5
CDR3aa: CASSLEGLFQETQYF
CDR3nt: TGTGCCAGCAGCTTGGAAGGGCTTTTCCAAGAGACCCAGTACTTC

d_gene: TRBD1
len: 16
abundance: -
v_gene: TRBV19
j_gene: TRBJ2-2
CDR3aa: CASTSRGTGITGELFF
CDR3nt: TGTGCCAGTACTAGTAGGGGGACAGGGATCACCGGGGAGCTGTTTTTT

d_gene: -
len: 18
abundance: -
v_gene: TRBV14
j_gene: TRBJ2-1
CDR3aa: CASSQVEVSESSYNEQFF
CDR3nt: TGTGCCAGCAGCCAAGTCGAAGTCTCGGAGAGCTCCTACAATGAGCAGTTCTTC

d_gene: -
len: 11
abundance: -
v_gene: TRBV28
j_gene: TRBJ1-4
CDR3aa: CASLLGVKLFF
CDR3nt: TGTGCCAGCCTATTAGGGGTGAAACTGTTTTTT

d_gene: -
len: 14
abundance: -
v_gene: TRBV7-2
j_gene: TRBJ2-3
CDR3aa: CASSFSGAGDTQYF
CDR3nt: TGTGCCAGCAGCTTTTCGGGGGCAGGAGATACGCAGTATTTT

d_gene: -
len: 15
abundance: many
v_gene: TRBV7-2
j_gene: TRBJ1-1
CDR3aa: CASSSSRDVGTEAFF
CDR3nt: TGTGCCAGCAGCTCATCCAGGGATGTAGGAACTGAAGCTTTCTTT

d_gene: TRBD1
len: 14
abundance: -
v_gene: TRBV28
j_gene: TRBJ1-2
CDR3aa: CASSGTQGFYGYTF
CDR3nt: TGTGCCAGCAGTGGCACACAGGGGTTTTATGGCTACACCTTC